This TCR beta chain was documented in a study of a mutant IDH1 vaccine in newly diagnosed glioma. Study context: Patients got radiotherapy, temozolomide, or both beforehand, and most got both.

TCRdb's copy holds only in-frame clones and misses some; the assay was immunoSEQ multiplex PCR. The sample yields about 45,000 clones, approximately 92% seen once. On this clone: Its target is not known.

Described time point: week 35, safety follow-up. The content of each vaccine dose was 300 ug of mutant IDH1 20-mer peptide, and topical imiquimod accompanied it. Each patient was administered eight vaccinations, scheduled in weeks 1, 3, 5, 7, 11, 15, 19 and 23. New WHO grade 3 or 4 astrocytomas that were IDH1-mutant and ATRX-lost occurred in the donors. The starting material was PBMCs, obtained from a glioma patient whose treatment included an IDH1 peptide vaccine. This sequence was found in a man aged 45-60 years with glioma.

CDR3 protein: CASSPYGAGTGNTIYF. The DNA of the CDR3 is TGTGCCAGCAGCCCATACGGGGCAGGGACTGGAAACACCATATATTTT. The chain recombines TRBV9 with TRBJ1-3, with D possibly TRBD1 on 5 matching bases. In germline, CDR1 is SGDLS, CDR2 YYNGEE. The V gene lost 4 bases and the J gene lost 2 bases, with 16 bases spanning the gap. This CDR3 is built from 16 residues. The full variable domain, rest sourced from reference TRBV9 and TRBJ1-3, is DSGVTQTPKHLITATGQRVTLRCSPRSGDLSVYWYQQSLDQGLQFLIQYYNGEERAKGNILERFSAQQFPDLHSELNLSSLELGDSALYFCASSPYGAGTGNTIYFGEGSWLTVV.